The 13 T cell receptor beta chains below all came from one sample that was sequenced in a study of blood T cell repertoires in COVID-19. Repertoires were generated with immunoSEQ multiplex PCR, while TCRdb's copy carries only in-frame clones and drops some. The sample includes 200,000 to 300,000 clones, over 80% seen only once; the top ten take roughly 5.5%. Sequenced input: peripheral blood. These receptors all come from a human donor in a cohort sampled during active COVID-19.

The chain joins TRBV6-5 to TRBJ2-1, with 7 bases identical to TRBD2. There are 13 residues in the CDR3. The germline CDR1 and CDR2 sequences are MNHEY and SVGAGI. The CDR3 nucleotides read TGTGCGGTGGGGAGCGGGGCCTACAATGAGCAGTTCTTC. Protein: CAVGSGAYNEQFF.

This rearrangement joins TRBV4-2 to TRBJ1-1; D is unclear. The CDR3 totals 15 residues. Trimming cost V 1 base and J 4 bases, with 13 bases left between them. Germline V gives CDR1 LGHNA, CDR2 YNFKEQ. DNA of the CDR3: TGTGCCAGCAGCCAAGCCTACGGGGAGATCACTGAAGCTTTCTTT. It specifies CASSQAYGEITEAFF.

This clone was observed a few times. The gene calls are TRBV7-2 and TRBJ2-5; perhaps TRBD2 as D (5 bases). The germline V gene encodes CDR1 SGHTA and CDR2 FQGNSA. V lost 5 bases to trimming and J lost 1 base, with 11 bases between them. The CDR3 is 14 amino acids. For the CDR3, the DNA is TGTGCCAGCAGCGTCGGGGTGTTCCAAGAGACCCAGTACTTC. Encoded protein: CASSVGVFQETQYF.

The chain joins TRBV29-1 to TRBJ1-1; TRBD1 agrees at 9 bases. This CDR3 comprises 13 residues. Germline CDR1 reads SQVTM; CDR2 reads ANQGSEA. Trimming removed 5 bases from V and 3 bases from J; junction bases left unmatched: 4. The CDR3 loop reads CSVHRQGDTEAFF. CDR3 bases: TGCAGCGTTCATCGACAGGGGGACACTGAAGCTTTCTTT.

The rearrangement links TRBV19 to TRBJ2-7; 10 nucleotides agree with TRBD1. Losses at the gene ends were 3 bases for V and 7 bases for J; bases not matched to a gene: 6. The CDR3 covers 14 residues. Germline-derived CDR1 and CDR2 are LNHDA and SQIVND (reference sequence). The CDR3 spells CASSMGTGAGEQYF. CDR3 coding DNA: TGTGCCAGTAGTATGGGGACAGGGGCCGGGGAGCAGTACTTC.

This sequence joins TRBV5-1 and TRBJ2-3; D not certain. The CDR3 is 12 residues long. CDR1 SGHRS and CDR2 YFSETQ come from the germline V gene. Trimming removed 1 base from V and 4 bases from J, with 4 bases in between. The CDR3 sequence is CASSLPADTQYF. CDR3 DNA sequence: TGCGCCAGCAGCTTGCCGGCAGATACGCAGTATTTT.

J is TRBJ2-7 and V is TRBV6-5, with 9 bases aligning to TRBD2. The CDR3 consists of 15 residues. Germline V gene sequence: CDR1 MNHEY, CDR2 SVGAGI. With V trimmed by 7 bases and J by 1 base, 8 bases remained unmatched. CDR3 DNA sequence: TGTGCCAGCAAATCCGGGACTAGCCGATCCTACGAGCAGTACTTC. Translating it yields CASKSGTSRSYEQYF.

The CDR3 bases are TGTGCCATCAGTGTGACGGAGGCCGAAGCTTTCTTT. This translates into CAISVTEAEAFF. The J gene is TRBJ1-1, the V gene TRBV10-3, with no clear D. CDR3 length: 12 amino acids. Trimming left V 4 bases short and J 8 bases short, with 11 bases between. Germline CDR1 ENHRY, CDR2 SYGVKD.

CDR3 DNA sequence: TGTGCCAGCAGCCTCGGGACTAGCGGGACGGAGACCCAGTACTTC. This encodes CASSLGTSGTETQYF. The V and J genes are TRBV9 and TRBJ2-5; 13 nucleotides match TRBD2. J lost 5 bases, V lost 4 bases, and 5 bases had no gene match. This CDR3 contains 15 residues. CDR1 is SGDLS, CDR2 YYNGEE, per germline.

V and J are TRBV6-5 and TRBJ2-3; TRBD2 matches at 14 bases. CDR3 size: 15 residues. J gave up 6 bases and V 6 bases, and 5 bases lay outside the gene matches. From germline, CDR1 is MNHEY and CDR2 SVGAGI. The CDR3 DNA follows: TGTGCCAGCAGGGGACTAGCGGGAGAAGGGGATACGCAGTATTTT. Protein product: CASRGLAGEGDTQYF.

In its sample, this clone was seen once. The CDR3 spells CASTPGREGGPEAFF. The CDR3 nucleotides are TGTGCCAGCACCCCCGGAAGGGAGGGTGGCCCTGAAGCTTTCTTT. V usage is TRBV7-9 and J usage is TRBJ1-1; the D is unclear. There are 15 residues in the CDR3. Germline V gene sequence: CDR1 SEHNR, CDR2 FQNEAQ (reference sequence). The ends were cut back, 7 bases at V and 6 bases at J, with 21 bases in the middle.

This chain uses TRBV11-2 with TRBJ2-6; TRBD2 might be the D (6 bases). Trimming pared 1 base from V and 5 bases from J, leaving 9 bases between. The CDR3 runs 15 residues. CDR1 and CDR2 from the germline V gene are SGHAT and FQNNGV. The CDR3 is CASSLGRGRANVLTF. The DNA for the CDR3 is TGTGCCAGCAGCTTAGGGAGGGGTCGGGCCAACGTCCTGACTTTC.

The V and J genes are TRBV28 and TRBJ2-5, with 7 nucleotides matching TRBD1. Germline assignment: CDR1 MDHEN and CDR2 SYDVKM. V trimming: 3 bases; J trimming: 7 bases; junction bases outside the gene matches: 11. This CDR3 region has 15 residues. The CDR3 DNA reads as TGTGCCAGCAGTTTCTCTCGACAGGGTGGTTGGACCCAGTACTTC. It specifies CASSFSRQGGWTQYF.